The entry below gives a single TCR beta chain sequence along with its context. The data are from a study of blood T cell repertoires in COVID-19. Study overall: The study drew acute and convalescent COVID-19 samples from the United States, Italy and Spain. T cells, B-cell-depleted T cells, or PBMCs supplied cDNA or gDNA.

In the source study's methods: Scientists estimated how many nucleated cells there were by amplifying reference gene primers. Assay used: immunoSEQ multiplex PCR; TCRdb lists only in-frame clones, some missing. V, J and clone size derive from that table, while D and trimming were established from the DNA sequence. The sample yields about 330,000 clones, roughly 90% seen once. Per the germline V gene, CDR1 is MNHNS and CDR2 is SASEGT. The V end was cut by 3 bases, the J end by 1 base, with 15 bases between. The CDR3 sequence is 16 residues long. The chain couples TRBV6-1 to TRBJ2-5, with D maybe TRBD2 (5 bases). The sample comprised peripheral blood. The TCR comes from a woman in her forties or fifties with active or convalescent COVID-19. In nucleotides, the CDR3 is TGTGCCAGCAGTGAGTCCCCGATAGGGAGCCAAGAGACCCAGTACTTC. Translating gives CASSESPIGSQETQYF.